Shown below are 4 T cell receptor beta chains from a single sample sequenced in a study of cytomegalovirus exposure and HLA in healthy donors. The study ran its PCR with 60 Vbeta and 13 Jbeta primers. Using immunoSEQ multiplex PCR, the repertoire was profiled, and TCRdb retains in-frame clones only, with some absent. The repertoire has about 140,000 clones, roughly 79% of them found once; the top ten carry about 1%. The sample comprised PBMCs. These receptors were taken from a male donor in good health and CMV-seronegative.

The chain uses TRBV6-6 and TRBJ2-7; D possibly corresponds to TRBD1 (6 bases). CDR3 length: 13 amino acids. Trimming took 5 bases from V and 6 from J, leaving 14 bases between them. The V gene's germline CDR1 is MNHNY and CDR2 SVGAGI (reference sequence). The chain's CDR3 is CASSLSAGAEQYF. The CDR3 DNA reads TGTGCCAGCAGTCTTTCTGCAGGGGCCGAGCAGTACTTC.

The V gene is TRBV7-2, the J gene TRBJ2-7; 8 nucleotides line up with TRBD2. The V and J ends lost 1 base and 0 bases, in that order; junction bases with no gene match: 5. Germline assignment: CDR1 SGHTA and CDR2 FQGNSA. The CDR3 has 16 residues. The CDR3 sequence is CASSLGRGGLSYEQYF. In DNA form, the CDR3 reads TGTGCCAGCAGCTTAGGCCGGGGGGGTCTCTCCTACGAGCAGTACTTC. The full variable domain, rest sourced from reference TRBV7-2 and TRBJ2-7, is GAGVSQSPSNKVTEKGKDVELRCDPISGHTALYWYRQSLGQGLEFLIYFQGNSAPDKSGLPSDRFSAERTGGSVSTLTIQRTQQEDSAVYLCASSLGRGGLSYEQYFGPGTRLTVT.

This rearrangement joins TRBV30 to TRBJ1-6; 7 nucleotides match TRBD1. Trimming took 5 bases from V and 9 from J; bases not matched to a gene: 7. Germline-derived CDR1 and CDR2 are GTSNPN and SVGIG (reference sequence). This CDR3 comprises 13 residues. The CDR3 region has the DNA TGTGCCTGGTCCCCAGGGGGAGGTTCACCCCTCCACTTT. This encodes CAWSPGGGSPLHF.

This chain connects TRBV7-6 to TRBJ2-2; D remains unclear. The CDR3 sequence is 13 residues long. Germline V CDR1 and CDR2: SGHVS, FNYEAQ. Trimming stripped 5 bases from V and 7 bases from J, with 11 bases between. This chain's CDR3 is CASSVISGGELFF. The CDR3 DNA reads as TGTGCCAGCAGCGTTATCTCGGGCGGGGAGCTGTTTTTT.